The 10 T cell receptor beta chains in this list originate from one sample, sequenced in a study of response to subunit inactivated influenza vaccine. TCRdb re-analysed the RT-PCR reads in MiXCR, keeping a single row per CDR3 protein. The sample has hundreds of thousands of distinct CDR3 sequences, 13% to 15% seen once. The sequencing used PBMCs from blood, collected 14 to 15 days before vaccination. The origin of the receptors is a man aged 45-65 years who received an inactivated influenza vaccine.

This clonotype was seen a few times. This chain links TRBV2 with TRBJ2-4; TRBD2 matches at 8 bases. Germline V lookup: CDR1 SNHLY, CDR2 FYNNEI. J gave up 0 bases and V 7 bases, and 8 bases lay outside the gene matches. This CDR3 has 16 residues. The CDR3 sequence: CASTSRLAGAKNIQYF. DNA for the CDR3: TGTGCCAGCACTTCCCGGCTAGCGGGAGCCAAAAACATTCAGTACTTC.

This clonotype was detected many times. This rearrangement joins TRBV11-1 to TRBJ2-1; 7 positions match TRBD2. Per germline, CDR1 SGHAT and CDR2 FQDESV (reference sequence). The CDR3 is made up of 19 amino acids. J lost 0 bases, V lost 2 bases, and 13 bases had no gene match. The CDR3 DNA follows: TGTGCCAGCAGCTTAAGGTTTAAGAGCGGGATAAGCTCCTACAATGAGCAGTTCTTC. This codes for CASSLRFKSGISSYNEQFF.

This clonotype came up many times. The V gene is TRBV29-1, the J gene TRBJ1-2, with no clear D. Germline CDR1 reads SQVTM; CDR2 reads ANQGSEA. This CDR3 contains 11 residues. V was clipped by 4 bases and J by 8 bases, with 11 bases between them. In DNA, the CDR3 is TGCAGCGTTGGGAGACCTAGCGGCTACACCTTC. Encoded protein: CSVGRPSGYTF.

This clonotype was counted a few times. V gene TRBV4-2 combines with J gene TRBJ1-1; D is uncertain. The V gene lost 0 bases and the J gene lost 8 bases, with 19 bases spanning the gap. Germline CDR1 and CDR2: LGHNA and YNFKEQ. The CDR3 totals 16 residues. Written as DNA, the CDR3 is TGTGCCAGCAGCCAAGAACTCACAGACTACCCGCACGAAGCTTTCTTT. Translated, it gives CASSQELTDYPHEAFF.

The chain has TRBV18 and TRBJ2-1; 7 nucleotides align to TRBD2. Trimming took 3 bases from V and 3 from J; bases not matched to a gene: 5. CDR1 and CDR2 (germline): KGHSH, LQKENI. The CDR3 has 15 residues. CDR3 region: CASSPLAEFYNEQFF. In DNA, the CDR3 is TGTGCCAGCTCACCTCTAGCGGAGTTCTACAATGAGCAGTTCTTC. The complete variable domain, with remaining parts taken from reference TRBV18 and TRBJ2-1, reads NAGVMQNPRHLVRRRGQEARLRCSPMKGHSHVYWYRQLPEEGLKFMVYLQKENIIDESGMPKERFSAEFPKEGPSILRIQQVVRGDSAAYFCASSPLAEFYNEQFFGPGTRLTVL.

V is TRBV12-3 or TRBV12-4 and J is TRBJ2-7; 9 nucleotides match TRBD1. V lost 1 base to trimming and J lost 5 bases; unmatched junction nucleotides: 6. CDR3 length: 15 residues. CDR3 amino acids: CASSLVTGGANEQYF. CDR3 bases: TGTGCCAGCAGTTTAGTGACAGGGGGGGCGAACGAGCAGTACTTC.

The chain is built from TRBV20-1 and TRBJ1-6; 7 nucleotides match TRBD1. Trimming cost V 3 bases and J 3 bases; bases outside gene matches: 8. CDR1 DFQATT and CDR2 SNEGSKA come from the germline V gene (reference sequence). CDR3 length: 16 residues. CDR3 region: CSAREAGGHYNSPLHF. For the CDR3, the DNA is TGCAGTGCTAGGGAAGCAGGGGGTCACTATAATTCACCCCTCCACTTT.

CDR3 in DNA: TGCAGTGCTAGCCTACGCCCGGGACTAGCGGGACGCTCCTACAATGAGCAGTTCTTC. As protein: CSASLRPGLAGRSYNEQFF. The V gene is TRBV20-1, the J gene TRBJ2-1; 13 bases agree with TRBD2. The CDR3 contains 19 residues. CDR1 and CDR2 (germline): DFQATT, SNEGSKA (reference sequence). V shed 3 bases and J 0 bases; nucleotides not matched to a gene: 11.

This rearrangement joins TRBV20-1 to TRBJ1-4; D perhaps matches TRBD1 (5 bases). The ends were cut back, 1 base at V and 3 bases at J, with 15 bases in the middle. This CDR3 has 16 residues. The V gene's germline CDR1 is DFQATT and CDR2 SNEGSKA (reference sequence). The CDR3 is CSARGVWGTANEKLFF. DNA for the CDR3: TGCAGTGCTAGAGGTGTTTGGGGGACCGCTAATGAAAAACTGTTTTTT.

The chain joins TRBV30 to TRBJ2-5; the D gene is possibly TRBD2 (6 bases). V was clipped by 1 base and J by 5 bases, with 17 bases between them. This CDR3 is built from 15 residues. Germline loops: CDR1 GTSNPN, CDR2 SVGIG (reference sequence). The CDR3 loop is CAWSAGGAMRETQYF. CDR3 nucleotides: TGTGCCTGGAGTGCTGGAGGGGCCATGAGGGAGACCCAGTACTTC.